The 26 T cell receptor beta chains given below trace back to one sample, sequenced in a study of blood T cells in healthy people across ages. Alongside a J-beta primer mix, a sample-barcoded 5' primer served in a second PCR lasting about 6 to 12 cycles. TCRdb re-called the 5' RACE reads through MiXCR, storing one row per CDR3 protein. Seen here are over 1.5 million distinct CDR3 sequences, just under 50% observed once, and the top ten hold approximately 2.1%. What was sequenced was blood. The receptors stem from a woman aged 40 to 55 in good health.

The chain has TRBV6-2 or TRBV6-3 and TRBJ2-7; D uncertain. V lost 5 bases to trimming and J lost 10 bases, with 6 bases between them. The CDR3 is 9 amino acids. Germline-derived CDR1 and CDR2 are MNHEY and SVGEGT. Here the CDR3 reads CASSATQYF. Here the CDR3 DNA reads TGTGCCAGCAGTGCCACCCAGTACTTC.

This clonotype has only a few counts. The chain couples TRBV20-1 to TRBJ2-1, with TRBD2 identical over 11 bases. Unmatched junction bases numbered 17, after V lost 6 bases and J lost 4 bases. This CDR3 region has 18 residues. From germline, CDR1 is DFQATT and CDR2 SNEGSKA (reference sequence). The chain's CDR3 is CSALPPLASGGRYNEQFF. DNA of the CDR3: TGCAGTGCCCTGCCTCCCCTGGCTAGCGGGGGGCGGTACAATGAGCAGTTCTTC.

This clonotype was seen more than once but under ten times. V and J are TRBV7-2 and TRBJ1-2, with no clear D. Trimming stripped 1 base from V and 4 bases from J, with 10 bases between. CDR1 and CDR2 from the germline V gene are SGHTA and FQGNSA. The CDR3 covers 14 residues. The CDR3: CASSLVQDSYGYTF. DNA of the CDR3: TGTGCCAGCAGCTTAGTGCAGGACTCCTATGGCTACACCTTC.

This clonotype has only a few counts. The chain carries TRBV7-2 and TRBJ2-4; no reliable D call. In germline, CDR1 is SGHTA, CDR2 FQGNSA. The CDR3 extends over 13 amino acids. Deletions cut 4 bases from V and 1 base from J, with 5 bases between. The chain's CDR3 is CASSSKAKNIQYF. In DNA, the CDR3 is TGTGCCAGCAGCTCAAAGGCCAAAAACATTCAGTACTTC.

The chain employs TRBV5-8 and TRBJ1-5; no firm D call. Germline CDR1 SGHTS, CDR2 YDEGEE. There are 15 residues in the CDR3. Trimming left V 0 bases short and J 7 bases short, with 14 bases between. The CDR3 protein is CASSLARYVGQPQHF. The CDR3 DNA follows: TGTGCCAGCAGCTTGGCCCGATATGTGGGGCAGCCCCAGCATTTT.

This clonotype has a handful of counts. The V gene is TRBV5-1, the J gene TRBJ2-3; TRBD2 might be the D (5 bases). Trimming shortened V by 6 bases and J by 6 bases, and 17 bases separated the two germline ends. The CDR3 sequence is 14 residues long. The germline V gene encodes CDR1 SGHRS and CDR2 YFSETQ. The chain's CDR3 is CASNSDSPSDTQYF. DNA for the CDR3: TGCGCCAGCAACTCGGACTCCCCGTCGGATACGCAGTATTTT. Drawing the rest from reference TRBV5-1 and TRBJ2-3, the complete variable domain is KAGVTQTPRYLIKTRGQQVTLSCSPISGHRSVSWYQQTPGQGLQFLFEYFSETQRNKGNFPGRFSGRQFSNSRSEMNVSTLELGDSALYLCASNSDSPSDTQYFGPGTRLTVL.

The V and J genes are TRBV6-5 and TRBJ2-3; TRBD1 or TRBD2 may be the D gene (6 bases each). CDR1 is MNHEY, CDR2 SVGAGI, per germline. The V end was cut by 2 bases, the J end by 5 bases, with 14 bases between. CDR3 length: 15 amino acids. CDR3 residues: CASSYAVGGIDTQYF. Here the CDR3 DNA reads TGTGCCAGCAGTTACGCAGTAGGGGGGATAGATACGCAGTATTTT.

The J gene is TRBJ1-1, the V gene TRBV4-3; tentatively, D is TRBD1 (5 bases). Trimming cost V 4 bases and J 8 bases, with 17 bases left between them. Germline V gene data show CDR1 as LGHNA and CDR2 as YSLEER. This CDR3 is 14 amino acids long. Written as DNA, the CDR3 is TGCGCCAGCAGCCCCTCGGGACCCGGGGAGGAAGCTTTCTTT. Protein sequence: CASSPSGPGEEAFF.

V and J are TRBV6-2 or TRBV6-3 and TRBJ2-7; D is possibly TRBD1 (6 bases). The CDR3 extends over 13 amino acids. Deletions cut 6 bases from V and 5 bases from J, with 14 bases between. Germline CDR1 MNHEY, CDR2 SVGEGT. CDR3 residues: CASRYRDTDEQYF. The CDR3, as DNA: TGTGCCAGCAGGTACCGGGACACCGACGAGCAGTACTTC.

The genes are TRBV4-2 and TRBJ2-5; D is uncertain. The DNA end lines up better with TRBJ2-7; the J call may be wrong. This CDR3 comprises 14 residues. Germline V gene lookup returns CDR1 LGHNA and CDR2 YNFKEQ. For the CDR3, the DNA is TGTGCCAGCAGCCAAGATCTTCGAACCTACGAGCAGTACTTC. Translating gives CASSQDLRTYEQYF.

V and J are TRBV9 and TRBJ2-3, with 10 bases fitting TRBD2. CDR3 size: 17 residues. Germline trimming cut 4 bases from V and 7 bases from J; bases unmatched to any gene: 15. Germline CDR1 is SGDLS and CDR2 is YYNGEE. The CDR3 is CASSRRTSGMGANTQYF. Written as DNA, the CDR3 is TGTGCCAGCAGCAGACGGACTAGCGGAATGGGTGCAAATACGCAGTATTTT.

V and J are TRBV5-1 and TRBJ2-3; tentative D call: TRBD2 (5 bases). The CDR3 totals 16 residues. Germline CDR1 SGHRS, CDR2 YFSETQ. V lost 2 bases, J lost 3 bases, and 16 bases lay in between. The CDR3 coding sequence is TGCGCCAGCAGCTTACGACCGACGGGCGGGACAGATACGCAGTATTTT. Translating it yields CASSLRPTGGTDTQYF.

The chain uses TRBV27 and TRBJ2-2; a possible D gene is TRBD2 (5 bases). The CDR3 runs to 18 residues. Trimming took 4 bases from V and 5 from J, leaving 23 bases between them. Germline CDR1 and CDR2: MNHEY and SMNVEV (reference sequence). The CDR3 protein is CASSSSLRRAQPTGELFF. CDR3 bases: TGTGCCAGCAGTTCCTCCCTGAGGCGGGCCCAACCAACCGGGGAGCTGTTTTTT.

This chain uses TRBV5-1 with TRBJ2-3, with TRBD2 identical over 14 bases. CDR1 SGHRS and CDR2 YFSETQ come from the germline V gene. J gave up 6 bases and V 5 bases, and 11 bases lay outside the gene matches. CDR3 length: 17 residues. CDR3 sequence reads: CASSSTSGGAGSDTQYF. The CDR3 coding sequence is TGCGCCAGCAGTTCGACTAGCGGGGGGGCGGGTTCGGATACGCAGTATTTT. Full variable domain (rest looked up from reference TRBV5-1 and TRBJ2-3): KAGVTQTPRYLIKTRGQQVTLSCSPISGHRSVSWYQQTPGQGLQFLFEYFSETQRNKGNFPGRFSGRQFSNSRSEMNVSTLELGDSALYLCASSSTSGGAGSDTQYFGPGTRLTVL.

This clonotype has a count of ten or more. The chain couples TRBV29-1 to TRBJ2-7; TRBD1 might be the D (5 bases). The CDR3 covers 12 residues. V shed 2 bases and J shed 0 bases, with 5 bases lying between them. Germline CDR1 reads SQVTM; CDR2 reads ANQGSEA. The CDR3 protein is CSVEQGSYEQYF. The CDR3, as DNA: TGCAGCGTTGAACAGGGCTCCTACGAGCAGTACTTC.

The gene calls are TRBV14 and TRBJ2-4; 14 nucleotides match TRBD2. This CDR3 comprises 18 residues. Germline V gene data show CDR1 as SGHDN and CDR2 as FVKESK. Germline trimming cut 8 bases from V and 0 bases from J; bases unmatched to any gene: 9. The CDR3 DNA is TGTGCCAGCGAGCCGGGACTAGCGGGGGATATAGCCAAAAACATTCAGTACTTC. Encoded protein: CASEPGLAGDIAKNIQYF.

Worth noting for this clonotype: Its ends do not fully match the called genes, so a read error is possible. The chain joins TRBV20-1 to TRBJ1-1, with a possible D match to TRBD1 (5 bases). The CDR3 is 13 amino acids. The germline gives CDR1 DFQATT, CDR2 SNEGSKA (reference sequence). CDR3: CSGKSGLKTEAFF. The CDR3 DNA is TGCAGTGGCAAATCAGGGTTGAAGACTGAAGCTTTCTTT.

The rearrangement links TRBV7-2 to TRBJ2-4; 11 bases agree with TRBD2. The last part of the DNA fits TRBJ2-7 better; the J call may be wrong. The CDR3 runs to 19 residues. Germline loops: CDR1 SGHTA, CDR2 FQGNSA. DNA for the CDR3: TGTGCCAGCAGCCGCTTAGTCACTAGCGGGGGAGCTGACTCCTACGAGCAGTACTTC. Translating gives CASSRLVTSGGADSYEQYF.

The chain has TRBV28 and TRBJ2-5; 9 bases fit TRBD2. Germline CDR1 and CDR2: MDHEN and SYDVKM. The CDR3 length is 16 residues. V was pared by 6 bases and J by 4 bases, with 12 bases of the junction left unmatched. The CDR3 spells CASSPRGAGGGETQYF. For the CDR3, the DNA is TGTGCCAGCAGCCCACGAGGAGCGGGGGGCGGAGAGACCCAGTACTTC.

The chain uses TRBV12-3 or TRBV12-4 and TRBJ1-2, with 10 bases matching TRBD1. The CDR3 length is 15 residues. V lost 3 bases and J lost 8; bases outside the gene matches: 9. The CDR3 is CASSLIDRGLSGYTF. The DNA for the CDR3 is TGTGCCAGCAGTTTGATAGACAGGGGGCTCAGCGGCTACACCTTC.

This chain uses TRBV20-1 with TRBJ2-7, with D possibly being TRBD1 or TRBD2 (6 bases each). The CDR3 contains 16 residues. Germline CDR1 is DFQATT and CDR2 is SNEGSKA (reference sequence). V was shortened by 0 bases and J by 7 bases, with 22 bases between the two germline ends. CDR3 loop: CSARDAQGGGKSEQYF. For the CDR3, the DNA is TGCAGTGCTAGAGATGCACAGGGCGGAGGGAAGTCAGAGCAGTACTTC.

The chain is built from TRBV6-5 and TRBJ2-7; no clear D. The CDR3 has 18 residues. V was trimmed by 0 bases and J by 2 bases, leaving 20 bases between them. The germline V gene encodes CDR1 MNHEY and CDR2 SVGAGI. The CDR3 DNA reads TGTGCCAGCAGTTACTCGGCTTTAGTAGGACGAAGGCCCTACGAGCAGTACTTC. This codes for CASSYSALVGRRPYEQYF.

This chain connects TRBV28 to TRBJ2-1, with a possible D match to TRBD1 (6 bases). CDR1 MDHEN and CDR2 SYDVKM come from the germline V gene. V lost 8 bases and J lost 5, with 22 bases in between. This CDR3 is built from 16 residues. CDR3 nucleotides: TGTGCCAGCGGTTCCTTTCATAGGGGGTTTAACAATGAGCAGTTCTTC. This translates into CASGSFHRGFNNEQFF.

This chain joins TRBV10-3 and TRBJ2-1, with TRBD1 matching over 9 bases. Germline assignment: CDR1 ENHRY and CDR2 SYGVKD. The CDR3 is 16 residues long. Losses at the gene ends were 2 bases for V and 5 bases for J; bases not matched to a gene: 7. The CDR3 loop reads CAISEDRDRAHNEQFF. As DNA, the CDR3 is TGTGCCATCAGTGAGGACCGGGACAGGGCTCACAATGAGCAGTTCTTC.

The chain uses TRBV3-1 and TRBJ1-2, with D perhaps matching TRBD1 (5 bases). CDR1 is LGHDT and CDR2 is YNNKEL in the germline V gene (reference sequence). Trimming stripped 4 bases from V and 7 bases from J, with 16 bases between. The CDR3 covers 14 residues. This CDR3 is CASSLVGSGGGYTF. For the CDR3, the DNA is TGTGCCAGCAGCCTTGTTGGAAGCGGGGGTGGCTACACCTTC.

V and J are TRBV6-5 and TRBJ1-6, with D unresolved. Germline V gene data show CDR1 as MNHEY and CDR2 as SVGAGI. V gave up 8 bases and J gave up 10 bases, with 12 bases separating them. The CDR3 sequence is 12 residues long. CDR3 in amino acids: CASEPTASPLHF. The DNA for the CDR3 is TGTGCCAGCGAGCCGACCGCCTCACCCCTCCACTTT.